These 11 T cell receptor beta chains share one sample of origin, sequenced in a study of T-cell memory formation after mild COVID-19. TCRdb redid the calling of the 5' RACE reads with MiXCR, one entry per CDR3 protein. The sample carries 140,000 to 150,000 distinct CDR3 sequences, 25% recorded once. Input material: PBMCs or a T cell subset sorted from them (not recorded which). Source of these receptors: an adult woman who had mild COVID-19 (a few samples of this study predate the infection). Cell type and time point are not known.

This clonotype has a handful of counts. The chain uses TRBV7-6 and TRBJ2-1; 8 nucleotides line up with TRBD2. This CDR3 has 15 amino acids. Trimming at V came to 2 bases and at J to 3 bases, leaving 3 bases not matched to a gene. CDR1 and CDR2 from the germline V gene are SGHVS and FNYEAQ. The CDR3 protein is CASSLRGGNYNEQFF. The CDR3 region has the DNA TGTGCCAGCAGCTTACGGGGGGGAAACTACAATGAGCAGTTCTTC.

The chain is built from TRBV7-9 and TRBJ1-2; 12 bases match TRBD1. There are 15 residues in the CDR3. Germline V lookup: CDR1 SEHNR, CDR2 FQNEAQ (reference sequence). Trimming at V came to 2 bases and at J to 8 bases, leaving 6 bases not matched to a gene. The CDR3 nucleotides read TGTGCCAGCAGCTTAACCGGGACAGGGGGCGACGGCTACACCTTC. This gives the protein CASSLTGTGGDGYTF.

This clonotype was counted many times. CDR3 DNA sequence: TGTGCCAGCAGTTTTAATCTCGGGGAGCTGTTTTTT. It is translated as CASSFNLGELFF. The chain has TRBV12-3 or TRBV12-4 and TRBJ2-2; D not certain. The V and J ends lost 3 bases and 7 bases respectively, with 6 bases between them. There are 12 residues in the CDR3.

This clonotype showed up just once. The V gene is TRBV11-2, the J gene TRBJ2-1, with D tentatively TRBD1 (6 bases). Germline V gene sequence: CDR1 SGHAT, CDR2 FQNNGV. The CDR3 contains 15 residues. Trimming stripped 2 bases from V and 8 bases from J, with 16 bases between. The CDR3 is CASSLSGAGLDEQFF. CDR3 coding DNA: TGTGCCAGCAGCTTATCAGGGGCAGGTTTGGATGAGCAGTTCTTC.

This clonotype was recorded a few times. The rearrangement uses TRBV7-9 and TRBJ2-1, with D possibly TRBD1 on 5 matching bases. This CDR3 region has 12 residues. V gave up 5 bases and J gave up 12 bases, with 14 bases separating them. Germline V gene sequence: CDR1 SEHNR, CDR2 FQNEAQ (reference sequence). The CDR3 sequence is CASSPRVQGQFF. The DNA for the CDR3 is TGTGCCAGCAGCCCACGGGTGCAGGGGCAGTTCTTC.

This clonotype was counted a few times. This rearrangement joins TRBV5-6 to TRBJ2-1, with 7 bases that match TRBD1. Trimming cost V 2 bases and J 9 bases; bases outside gene matches: 8. CDR3 size: 14 residues. The V gene's germline CDR1 is SGHDT and CDR2 YYEEEE. The CDR3 spells CASSFGQGVTEQFF. The CDR3 DNA is TGTGCCAGCAGCTTCGGTCAGGGGGTGACTGAGCAGTTCTTC.

The genes are TRBV29-1 and TRBJ2-7; maybe TRBD2 (6 bases). Germline CDR1 and CDR2: SQVTM and ANQGSEA. The CDR3 spans 14 residues. Trimming removed 6 bases from V and 4 bases from J, with 19 bases in between. The CDR3 loop is CSVETSGLKYEQYF. The CDR3 DNA reads as TGCAGCGTAGAAACCTCGGGACTGAAGTACGAGCAGTACTTC.

The count of this clonotype is one. V is TRBV29-1 and J is TRBJ2-2; a weak D match, TRBD1 (6 bases). V lost 7 bases and J 5 bases, leaving 23 bases between the germline ends. CDR3 length: 16 residues. Germline V lookup: CDR1 SQVTM, CDR2 ANQGSEA. In nucleotides, the CDR3 is TGCAGCGATTTTCCACAGGGCACCTTGTGGACCGGGGAGCTGTTTTTT. Protein product: CSDFPQGTLWTGELFF.

The J gene is TRBJ2-7, the V gene TRBV29-1, with no clear D. V was clipped by 5 bases and J by 1 base, with 12 bases between them. CDR1 and CDR2 from the germline V gene are SQVTM and ANQGSEA. CDR3 size: 13 residues. The CDR3 nucleotides are TGCAGCGTTAATGGGGTCCCGTCCTACGAGCAGTACTTC. This sequence encodes CSVNGVPSYEQYF.

CDR3 coding DNA: TGTGCCAGCAGTGACCCAAGCTACGAGCAGTACTTC. It codes for CASSDPSYEQYF. This chain links TRBV6-2 or TRBV6-3 with TRBJ2-7; the D is unclear. CDR3 length: 12 residues. The ends were cut back, 5 bases at V and 3 bases at J, with 8 bases in the middle. In germline, CDR1 is MNHEY, CDR2 SVGEGT.

This clonotype was seen a few times. The J gene is TRBJ2-5, the V gene TRBV29-1, with 12 nucleotides matching TRBD2. The CDR3 is 18 residues long. The ends lost 0 bases at V and 2 bases at J; junction bases unmatched: 10. The germline gives CDR1 SQVTM, CDR2 ANQGSEA. The DNA of the CDR3 is TGCAGCGTTGAAGAGAGACTAGCGGGAGTTCTCCGACAAGAGACCCAGTACTTC. Translating it yields CSVEERLAGVLRQETQYF.